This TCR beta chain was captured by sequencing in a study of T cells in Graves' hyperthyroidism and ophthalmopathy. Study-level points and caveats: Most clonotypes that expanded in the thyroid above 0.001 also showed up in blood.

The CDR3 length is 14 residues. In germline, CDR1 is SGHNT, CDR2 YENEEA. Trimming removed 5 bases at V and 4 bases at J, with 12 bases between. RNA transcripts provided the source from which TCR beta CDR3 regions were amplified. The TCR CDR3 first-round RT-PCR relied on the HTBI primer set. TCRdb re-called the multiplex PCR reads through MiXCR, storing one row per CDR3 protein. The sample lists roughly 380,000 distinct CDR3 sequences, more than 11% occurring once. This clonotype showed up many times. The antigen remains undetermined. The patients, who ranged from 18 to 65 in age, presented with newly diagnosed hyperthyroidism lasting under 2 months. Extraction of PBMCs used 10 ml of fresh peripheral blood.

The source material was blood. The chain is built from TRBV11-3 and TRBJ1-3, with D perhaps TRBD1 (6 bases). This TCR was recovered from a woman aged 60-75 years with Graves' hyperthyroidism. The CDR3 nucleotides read TGTGCCAGCAGCGATGGAGGGACAGGAAACACCATATATTTT. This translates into CASSDGGTGNTIYF.